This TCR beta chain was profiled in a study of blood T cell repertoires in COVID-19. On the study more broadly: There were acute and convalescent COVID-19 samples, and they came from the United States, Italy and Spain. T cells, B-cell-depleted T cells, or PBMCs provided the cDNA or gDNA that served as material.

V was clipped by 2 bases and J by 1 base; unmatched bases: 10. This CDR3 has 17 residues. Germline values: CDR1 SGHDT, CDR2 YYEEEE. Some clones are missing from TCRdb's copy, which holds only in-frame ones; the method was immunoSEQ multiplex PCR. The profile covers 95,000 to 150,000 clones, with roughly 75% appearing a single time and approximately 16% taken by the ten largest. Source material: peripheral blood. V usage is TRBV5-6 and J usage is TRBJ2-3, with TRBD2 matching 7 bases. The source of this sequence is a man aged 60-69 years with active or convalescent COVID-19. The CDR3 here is CASSLMAGAWGTDTQYF. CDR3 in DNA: TGTGCCAGCAGCTTAATGGCGGGAGCTTGGGGCACAGATACGCAGTATTTT.